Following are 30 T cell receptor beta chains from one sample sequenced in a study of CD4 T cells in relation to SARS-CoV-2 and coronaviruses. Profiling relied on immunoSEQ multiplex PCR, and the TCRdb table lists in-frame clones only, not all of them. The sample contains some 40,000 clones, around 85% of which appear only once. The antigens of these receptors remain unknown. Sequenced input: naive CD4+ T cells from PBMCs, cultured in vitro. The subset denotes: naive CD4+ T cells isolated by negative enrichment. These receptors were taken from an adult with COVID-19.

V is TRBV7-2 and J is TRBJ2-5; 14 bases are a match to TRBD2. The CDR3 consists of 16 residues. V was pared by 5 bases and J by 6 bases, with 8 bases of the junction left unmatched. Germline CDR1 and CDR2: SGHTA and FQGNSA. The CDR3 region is CASSPPGTSGSKTQYF. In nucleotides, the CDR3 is TGTGCCAGCAGCCCGCCCGGGACTAGCGGGAGTAAGACCCAGTACTTC.

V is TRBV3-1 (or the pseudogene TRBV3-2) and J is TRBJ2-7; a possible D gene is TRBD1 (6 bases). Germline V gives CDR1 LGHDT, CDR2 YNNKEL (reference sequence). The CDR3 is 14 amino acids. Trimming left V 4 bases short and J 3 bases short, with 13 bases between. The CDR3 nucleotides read TGTGCCAGCAGCCTAGGCCAGGGGCACTACGAGCAGTACTTC. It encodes CASSLGQGHYEQYF.

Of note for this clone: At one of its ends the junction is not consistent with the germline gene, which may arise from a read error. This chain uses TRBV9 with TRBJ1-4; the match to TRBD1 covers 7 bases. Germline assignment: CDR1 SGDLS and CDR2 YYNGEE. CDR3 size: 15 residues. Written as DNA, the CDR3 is TGTGCCAGCAGCCCAAGACAGGGCTTTAATGCAAAACTGTTTTTT. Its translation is CASSPRQGFNAKLFF.

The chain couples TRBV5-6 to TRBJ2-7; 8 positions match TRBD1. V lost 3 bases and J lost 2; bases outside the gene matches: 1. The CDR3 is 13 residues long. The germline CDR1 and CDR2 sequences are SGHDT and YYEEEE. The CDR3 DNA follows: TGTGCCAGCAGCTGGGACAGGACCTACGAGCAGTACTTC. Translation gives CASSWDRTYEQYF.

CDR3 nucleotides: TGTGCCAGCTCCCTCAGACTAGCGGGAGGGGAGACCCAGTACTTC. It translates to CASSLRLAGGETQYF. The chain is built from TRBV28 and TRBJ2-5, with TRBD2 matching 14 bases. The germline gives CDR1 MDHEN, CDR2 SYDVKM. The CDR3 extends over 15 amino acids. Trimming cost V 8 bases and J 5 bases; bases outside gene matches: 7.

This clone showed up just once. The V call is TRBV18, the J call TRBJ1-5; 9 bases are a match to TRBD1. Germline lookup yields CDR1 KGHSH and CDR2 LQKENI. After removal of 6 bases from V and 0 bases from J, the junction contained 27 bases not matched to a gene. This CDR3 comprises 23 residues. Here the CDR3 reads CASSPWTGDYTIYTPYSNQPQHF. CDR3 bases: TGTGCCAGCTCCCCCTGGACAGGGGATTATACGATATATACACCATATAGCAATCAGCCCCAGCATTTT.

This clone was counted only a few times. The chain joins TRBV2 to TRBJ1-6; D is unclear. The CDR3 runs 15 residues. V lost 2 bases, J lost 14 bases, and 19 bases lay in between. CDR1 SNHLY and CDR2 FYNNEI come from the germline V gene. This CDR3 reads CASSERQTFAFALHF. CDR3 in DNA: TGTGCCAGCAGTGAACGGCAGACTTTCGCCTTCGCCCTCCACTTT.

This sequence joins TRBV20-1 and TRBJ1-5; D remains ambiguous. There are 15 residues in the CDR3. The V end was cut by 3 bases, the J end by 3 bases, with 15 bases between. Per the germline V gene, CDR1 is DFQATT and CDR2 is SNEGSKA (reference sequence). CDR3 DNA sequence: TGCAGTGCTAGTGCGGGGTCTGGAGTCAATCAGCCCCAGCATTTT. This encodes CSASAGSGVNQPQHF.

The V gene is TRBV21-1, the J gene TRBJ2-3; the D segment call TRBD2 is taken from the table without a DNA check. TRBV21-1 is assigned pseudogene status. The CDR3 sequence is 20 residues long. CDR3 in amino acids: CASSKEYLRRLAGRTDTQYF. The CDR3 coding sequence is TGTGCCAGCAGCAAAGAATACCTAAGGCGACTAGCGGGGCGCACAGATACGCAGTATTTT.

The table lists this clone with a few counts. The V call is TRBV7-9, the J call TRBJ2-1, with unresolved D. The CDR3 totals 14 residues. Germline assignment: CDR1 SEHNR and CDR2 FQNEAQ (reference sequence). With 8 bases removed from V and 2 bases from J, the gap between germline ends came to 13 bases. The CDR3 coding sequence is TGTGCCAGCGACTCCGACTTTGCCTACAATGAGCAGTTCTTC. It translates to CASDSDFAYNEQFF.

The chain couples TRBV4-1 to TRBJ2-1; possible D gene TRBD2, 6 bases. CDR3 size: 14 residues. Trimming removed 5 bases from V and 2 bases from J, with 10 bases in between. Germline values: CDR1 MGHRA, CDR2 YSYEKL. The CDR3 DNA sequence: TGCGCCAGCAGCGGACTATTTGCCTACAATGAGCAGTTCTTC. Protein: CASSGLFAYNEQFF.

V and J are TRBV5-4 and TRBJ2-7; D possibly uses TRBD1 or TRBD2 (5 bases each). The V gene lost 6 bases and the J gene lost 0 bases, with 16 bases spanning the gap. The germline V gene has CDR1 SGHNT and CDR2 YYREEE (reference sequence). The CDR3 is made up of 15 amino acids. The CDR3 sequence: CASKGRGDSSYEQYF. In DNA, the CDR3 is TGTGCCAGCAAAGGTCGGGGCGATAGCTCCTACGAGCAGTACTTC. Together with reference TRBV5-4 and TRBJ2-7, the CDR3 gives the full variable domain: ETGVTQSPTHLIKTRGQQVTLRCSSQSGHNTVSWYQQALGQGPQFIFQYYREEENGRGNFPPRFSGLQFPNYSSELNVNALELDDSALYLCASKGRGDSSYEQYFGPGTRLTVT.

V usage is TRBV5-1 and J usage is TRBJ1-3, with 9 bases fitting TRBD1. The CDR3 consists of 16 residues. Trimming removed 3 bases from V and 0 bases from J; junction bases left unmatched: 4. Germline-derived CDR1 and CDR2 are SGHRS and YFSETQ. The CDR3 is CASSWGDRDSGNTIYF. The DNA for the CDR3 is TGCGCCAGCAGCTGGGGGGACAGGGACTCTGGAAACACCATATATTTT.

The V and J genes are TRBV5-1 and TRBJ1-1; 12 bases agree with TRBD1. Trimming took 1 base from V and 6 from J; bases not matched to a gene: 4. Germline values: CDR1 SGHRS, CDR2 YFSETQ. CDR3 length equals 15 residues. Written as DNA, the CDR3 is TGCGCCAGCAGCTTGAGTGGGACAGGGGGCTCTGAAGCTTTCTTT. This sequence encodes CASSLSGTGGSEAFF.

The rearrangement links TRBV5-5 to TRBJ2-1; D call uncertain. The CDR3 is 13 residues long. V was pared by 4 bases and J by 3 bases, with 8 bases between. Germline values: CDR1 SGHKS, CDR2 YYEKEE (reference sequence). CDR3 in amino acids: CASSQIYYNEQFF. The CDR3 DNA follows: TGTGCCAGCAGCCAGATTTACTACAATGAGCAGTTCTTC.

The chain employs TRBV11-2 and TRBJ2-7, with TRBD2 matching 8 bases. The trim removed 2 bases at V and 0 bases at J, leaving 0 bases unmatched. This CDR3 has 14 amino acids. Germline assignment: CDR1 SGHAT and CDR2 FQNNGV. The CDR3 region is CASSLSGSSYEQYF. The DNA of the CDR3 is TGTGCCAGCAGCTTAAGCGGGAGCTCCTACGAGCAGTACTTC.

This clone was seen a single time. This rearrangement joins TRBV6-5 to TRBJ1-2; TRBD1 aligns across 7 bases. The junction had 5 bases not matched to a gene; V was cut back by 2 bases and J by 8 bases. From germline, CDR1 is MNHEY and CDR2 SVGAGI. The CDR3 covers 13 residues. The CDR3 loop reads CASSYEGAGGYTF. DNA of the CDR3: TGTGCCAGCAGTTACGAGGGGGCGGGGGGCTACACCTTC.

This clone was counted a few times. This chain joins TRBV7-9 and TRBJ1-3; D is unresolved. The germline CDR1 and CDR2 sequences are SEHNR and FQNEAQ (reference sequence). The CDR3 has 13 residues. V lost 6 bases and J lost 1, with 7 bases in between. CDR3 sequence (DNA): TGTGCCAGCAGTACTCTATCTGGAAACACCATATATTTT. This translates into CASSTLSGNTIYF.

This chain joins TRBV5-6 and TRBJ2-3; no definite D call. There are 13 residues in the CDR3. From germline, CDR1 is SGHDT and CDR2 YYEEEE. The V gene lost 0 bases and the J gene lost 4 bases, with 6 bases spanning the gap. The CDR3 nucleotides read TGTGCCAGCAGCTTGGGGGTACCAGATACGCAGTATTTT. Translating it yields CASSLGVPDTQYF.

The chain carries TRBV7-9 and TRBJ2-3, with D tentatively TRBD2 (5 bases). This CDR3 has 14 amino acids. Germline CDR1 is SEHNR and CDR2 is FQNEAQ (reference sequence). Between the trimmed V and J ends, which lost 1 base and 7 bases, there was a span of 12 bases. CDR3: CASSLVQLGNTQYF. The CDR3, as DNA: TGTGCCAGCAGCTTAGTCCAGCTCGGGAATACGCAGTATTTT.

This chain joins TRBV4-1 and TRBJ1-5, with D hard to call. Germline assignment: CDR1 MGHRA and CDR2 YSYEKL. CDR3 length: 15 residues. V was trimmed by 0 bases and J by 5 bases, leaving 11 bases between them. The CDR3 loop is CASSQEWQEHQPQHF. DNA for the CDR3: TGCGCCAGCAGCCAAGAGTGGCAGGAGCATCAGCCCCAGCATTTT.

In DNA, the CDR3 is TGTGCCAGCAGCTTAAGAGGGAGAGGCGACGAGCAGTACTTC. As protein: CASSLRGRGDEQYF. The chain couples TRBV7-2 to TRBJ2-7; the D gene is possibly TRBD2 (5 bases). Germline V CDR1 and CDR2: SGHTA, FQGNSA. V lost 2 bases and J 5 bases, leaving 13 bases between the germline ends. This CDR3 spans 14 amino acids.

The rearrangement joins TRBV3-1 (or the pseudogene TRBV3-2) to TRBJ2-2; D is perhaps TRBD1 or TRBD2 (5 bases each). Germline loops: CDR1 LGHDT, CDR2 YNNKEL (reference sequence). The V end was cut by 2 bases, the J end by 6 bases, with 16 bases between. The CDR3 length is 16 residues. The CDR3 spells CASSQRPGTVPGELFF. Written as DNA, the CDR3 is TGTGCCAGCAGCCAACGACCGGGGACGGTTCCCGGGGAGCTGTTTTTT.

CDR3: CATSIQGLIHEQYF. The CDR3 DNA follows: TGTGCCACCAGCATACAGGGGCTAATACACGAGCAGTACTTC. The chain uses TRBV15 and TRBJ2-7, with 7 bases matching TRBD1. The CDR3 contains 14 residues. V lost 4 bases, J lost 5 bases, and 8 bases stayed unmatched. Looked up from germline, CDR1 is LNHNV and CDR2 is YYDKDF (reference sequence).

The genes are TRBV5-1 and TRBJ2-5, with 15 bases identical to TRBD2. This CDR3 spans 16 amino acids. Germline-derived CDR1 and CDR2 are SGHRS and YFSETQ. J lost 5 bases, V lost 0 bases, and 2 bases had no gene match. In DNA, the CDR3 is TGCGCCAGCAGCTTGGCCGGGACTAGCGGGAGGGAGACCCAGTACTTC. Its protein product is CASSLAGTSGRETQYF.

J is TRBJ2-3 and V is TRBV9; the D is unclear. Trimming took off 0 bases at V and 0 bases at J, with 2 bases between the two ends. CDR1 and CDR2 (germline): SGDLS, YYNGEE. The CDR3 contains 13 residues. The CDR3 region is CASSVASTDTQYF. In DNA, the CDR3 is TGTGCCAGCAGCGTAGCTAGCACAGATACGCAGTATTTT.

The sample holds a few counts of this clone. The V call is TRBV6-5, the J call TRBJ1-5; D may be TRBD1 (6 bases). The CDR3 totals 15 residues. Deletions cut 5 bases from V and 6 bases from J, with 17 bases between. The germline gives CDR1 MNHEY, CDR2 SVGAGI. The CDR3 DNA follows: TGTGCCAGCAGTCCGACCGGGGGGGCGAGTCAGCCCCAGCATTTT. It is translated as CASSPTGGASQPQHF.

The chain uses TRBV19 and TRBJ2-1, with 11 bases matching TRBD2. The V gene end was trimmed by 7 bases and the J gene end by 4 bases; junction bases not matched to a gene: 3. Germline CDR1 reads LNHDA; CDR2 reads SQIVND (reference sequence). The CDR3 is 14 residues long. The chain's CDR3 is CASKGTSGYNEQFF. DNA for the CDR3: TGTGCCAGTAAAGGGACTAGCGGTTACAATGAGCAGTTCTTC.

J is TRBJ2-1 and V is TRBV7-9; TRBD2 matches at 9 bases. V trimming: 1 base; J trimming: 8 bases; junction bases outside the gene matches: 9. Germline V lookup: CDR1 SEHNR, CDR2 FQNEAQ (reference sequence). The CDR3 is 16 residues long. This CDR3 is CASSLVKGGRADEQFF. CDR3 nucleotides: TGTGCCAGCAGCTTAGTAAAGGGCGGGAGGGCGGATGAGCAGTTCTTC. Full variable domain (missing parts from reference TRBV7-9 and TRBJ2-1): DTGVSQNPRHKITKRGQNVTFRCDPISEHNRLYWYRQTLGQGPEFLTYFQNEAQLEKSRLLSDRFSAERPKGSFSTLEIQRTEQGDSAMYLCASSLVKGGRADEQFFGPGTRLTVL.

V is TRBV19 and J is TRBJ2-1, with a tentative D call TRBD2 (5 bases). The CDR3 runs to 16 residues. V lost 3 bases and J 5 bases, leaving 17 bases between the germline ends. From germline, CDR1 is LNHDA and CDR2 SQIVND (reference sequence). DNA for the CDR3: TGTGCCAGTAGTATGTTTTCCAGCGGCTTGAACAATGAGCAGTTCTTC. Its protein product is CASSMFSSGLNNEQFF.